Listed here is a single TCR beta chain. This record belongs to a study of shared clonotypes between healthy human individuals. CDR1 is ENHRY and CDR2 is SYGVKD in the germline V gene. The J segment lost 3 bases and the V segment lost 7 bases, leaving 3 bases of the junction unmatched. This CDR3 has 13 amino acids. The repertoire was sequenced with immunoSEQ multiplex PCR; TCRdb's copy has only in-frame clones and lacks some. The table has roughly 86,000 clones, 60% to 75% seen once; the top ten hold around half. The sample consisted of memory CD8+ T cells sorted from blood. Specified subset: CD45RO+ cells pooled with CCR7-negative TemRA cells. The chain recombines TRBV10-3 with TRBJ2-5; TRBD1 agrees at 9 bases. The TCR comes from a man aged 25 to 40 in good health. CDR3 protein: CAITGQGEETQYF. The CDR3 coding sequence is TGTGCCATCACGGGACAGGGAGAAGAGACCCAGTACTTC.